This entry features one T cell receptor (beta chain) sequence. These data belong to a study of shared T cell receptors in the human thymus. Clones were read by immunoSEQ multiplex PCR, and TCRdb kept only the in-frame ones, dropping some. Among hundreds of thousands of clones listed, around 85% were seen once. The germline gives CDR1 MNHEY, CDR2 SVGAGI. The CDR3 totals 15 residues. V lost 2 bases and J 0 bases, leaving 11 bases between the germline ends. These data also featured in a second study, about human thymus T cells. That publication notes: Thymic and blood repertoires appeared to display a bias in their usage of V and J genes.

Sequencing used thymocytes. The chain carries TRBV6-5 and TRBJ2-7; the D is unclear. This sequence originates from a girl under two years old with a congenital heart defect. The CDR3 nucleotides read TGTGCCAGCAGTTACGCCCAGGCTTACTCCTACGAGCAGTACTTC. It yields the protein CASSYAQAYSYEQYF.